Here is one T cell receptor beta chain with its context. Its antigen is still unknown. Repertoires were generated with immunoSEQ multiplex PCR, while TCRdb's copy carries only in-frame clones and drops some. The data contain around 140,000 clones, 90% to 95% of them seen just once; the ten biggest clones take up around 3.3%. The CDR3 extends over 17 amino acids. CDR1 is SGHTA, CDR2 FQGNSA, per germline. Unmatched junction bases numbered 6, after V lost 5 bases and J lost 5 bases. This sample was included in a study of T cell responses to AZD1222 COVID-19 vaccine. The study's findings and limits: Scientists sampled the repertoires only once the peak T cell response had passed. Baseline testing showed seropositivity in only a handful of AZD1222 recipients.

The chain employs TRBV7-2 and TRBJ2-2; the match to TRBD2 covers 15 bases. The sample in question was peripheral blood, obtained 28 days after the second AZD1222 dose. The TCR comes from an adult who received the AZD1222 COVID-19 vaccine. The CDR3 sequence is CASSPGGLAGGTGELFF. The CDR3 bases are TGTGCCAGCAGCCCAGGGGGACTAGCGGGAGGAACCGGGGAGCTGTTTTTT.